The clone carrying this T cell receptor beta chain showed up just a few times. Library preparation (for TCRbeta) was performed with unique molecular identifiers. TCRdb passed the PCR reads through MiXCR, listing each CDR3 protein once. The sample includes approximately 510,000 distinct CDR3 sequences, around 17% of them seen just once. The CDR3 consists of 13 residues. Per germline, CDR1 SGHVS and CDR2 FNYEAQ. V gave up 4 bases and J gave up 3 bases, with 10 bases separating them. The sample belongs to a study of T-cell reconstitution after alpha-beta-depleted transplantation in children. This clonotype originated in a human donor who donated a stem cell graft to a child with acute lymphoblastic leukemia. V is TRBV7-6 and J is TRBJ2-7; D call uncertain. Source: PBMCs from the stem cell graft donor, taken from the stem cell graft. The CDR3 bases are TGTGCCAGCAGCTCCACCAATGTCTACGAGCAGTACTTC. It is translated as CASSSTNVYEQYF.